The source of this T cell receptor beta chain is a study of cytomegalovirus exposure and HLA in healthy donors. The CDR3 is 15 residues long. The V and J ends lost 3 bases and 10 bases respectively, with 21 bases between them. CDR1 and CDR2 from the germline V gene are MNHNS and SASEGT. Libraries were prepared by immunoSEQ multiplex PCR; TCRdb keeps only in-frame clonotypes and omits some of them. The repertoire holds about 200,000 clones, with around four fifths as singletons. Material for sequencing was PBMCs. The chain uses TRBV6-1 and TRBJ1-2, with a tentative D call TRBD1 (6 bases). This TCR was sampled from a woman aged 18-29 years in good health and CMV-seronegative. The CDR3 protein is CASSDMQGPGALYTF. As DNA, the CDR3 is TGTGCCAGCAGTGACATGCAGGGGCCGGGGGCCCTCTACACCTTC.